Many counts were recorded for the clone carrying this T cell receptor beta chain. What it binds is not known. The library tagged each cDNA molecule with unique molecular identifiers. Under the authors' procedure: From approximately 25,000 to 650,000 TCRs were found per sample, with a median of 95,638. TCRdb re-analysed the RACE reads in MiXCR, keeping a single row per CDR3 protein. These V and J calls originate from TCRdb's pipeline instead of the authors' own analysis. Among 250,000 to 300,000 distinct CDR3 sequences listed, around 7.7% were seen once. The sample originates from a study of human T cells and chemical hapten exposure. This CDR3 comprises 17 residues. V lost 2 bases to trimming and J lost 5 bases, with 22 bases between them. Germline V gives CDR1 MNHEY, CDR2 SVGEGT. The study's findings and limits: Alopecia affecting every donor means their immune response may not match healthy people's.

Time point meaning: pre-sensitization, week 0. Treatment: therapeutic diphenylcyclopropenone sensitization with weekly scalp DPC. The clonotype originates from a man aged 18 to 29 with alopecia areata. Some clones in this sample may be carry-over from other donors' samples. V usage is TRBV6-2 or TRBV6-3 and J usage is TRBJ2-7, with a weak D call TRBD2 (7 bases). Sequencing used whole blood, obtained in connection with sensitization to the hapten diphenylcyclopropenone (DPC). The CDR3 sequence is CASSYGRGAVDVNEQYV. The CDR3 DNA reads as TGTGCCAGCAGTTACGGCCGGGGGGCGGTTGATGTCAACGAGCAGTACGTC.